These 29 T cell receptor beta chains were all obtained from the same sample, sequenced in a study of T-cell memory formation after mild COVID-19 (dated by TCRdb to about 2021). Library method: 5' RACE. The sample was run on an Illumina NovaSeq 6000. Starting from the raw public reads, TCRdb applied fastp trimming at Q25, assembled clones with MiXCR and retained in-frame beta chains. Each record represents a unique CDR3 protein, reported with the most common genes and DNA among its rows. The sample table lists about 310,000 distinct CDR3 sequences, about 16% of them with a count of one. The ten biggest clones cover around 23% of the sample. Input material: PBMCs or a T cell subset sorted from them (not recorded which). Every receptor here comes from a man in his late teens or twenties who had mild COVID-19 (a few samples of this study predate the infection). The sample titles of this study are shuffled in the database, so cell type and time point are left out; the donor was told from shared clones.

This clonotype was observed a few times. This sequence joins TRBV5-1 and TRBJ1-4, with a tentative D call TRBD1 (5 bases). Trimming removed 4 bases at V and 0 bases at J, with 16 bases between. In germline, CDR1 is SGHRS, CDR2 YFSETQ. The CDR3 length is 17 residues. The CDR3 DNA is TGCGCCAGCAGCCCAACGCAGGGACTCTCAACTAATGAAAAACTGTTTTTT. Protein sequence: CASSPTQGLSTNEKLFF.

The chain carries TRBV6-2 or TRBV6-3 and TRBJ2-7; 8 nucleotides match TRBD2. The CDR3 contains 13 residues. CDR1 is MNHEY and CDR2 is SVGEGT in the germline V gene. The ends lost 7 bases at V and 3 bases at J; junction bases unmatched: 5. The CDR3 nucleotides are TGTGCCAGCACCTCGGGAGGGTTCTACGAGCAGTACGTC. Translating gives CASTSGGFYEQYV.

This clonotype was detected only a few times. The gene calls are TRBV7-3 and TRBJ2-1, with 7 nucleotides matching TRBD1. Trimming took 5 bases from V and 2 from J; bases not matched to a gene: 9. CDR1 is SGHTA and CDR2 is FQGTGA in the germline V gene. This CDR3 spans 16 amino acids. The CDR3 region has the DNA TGTGCCAGCAGCATTACTCGGGACAGCACCTACAATGAGCAGTTCTTC. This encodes CASSITRDSTYNEQFF. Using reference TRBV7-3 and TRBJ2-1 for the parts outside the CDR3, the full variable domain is GAGVSQTPSNKVTEKGKYVELRCDPISGHTALYWYRQSLGQGPEFLIYFQGTGAADDSGLPNDRFFAVRPEGSVSTLKIQRTERGDSAVYLCASSITRDSTYNEQFFGPGTRLTVL.

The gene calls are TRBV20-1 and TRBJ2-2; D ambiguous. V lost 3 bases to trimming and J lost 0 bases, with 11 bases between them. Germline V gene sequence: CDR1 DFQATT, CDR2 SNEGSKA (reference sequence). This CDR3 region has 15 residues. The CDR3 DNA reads TGCAGTGCTAGTAAACGTCAAACGAACACCGGGGAGCTGTTTTTT. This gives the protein CSASKRQTNTGELFF.

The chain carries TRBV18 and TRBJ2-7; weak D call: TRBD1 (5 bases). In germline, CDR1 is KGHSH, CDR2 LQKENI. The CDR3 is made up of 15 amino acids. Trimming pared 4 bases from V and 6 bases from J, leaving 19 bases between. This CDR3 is CASSLSRVAVSEQYF. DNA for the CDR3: TGTGCCAGCTCACTGAGCAGGGTGGCTGTCTCCGAGCAGTACTTC.

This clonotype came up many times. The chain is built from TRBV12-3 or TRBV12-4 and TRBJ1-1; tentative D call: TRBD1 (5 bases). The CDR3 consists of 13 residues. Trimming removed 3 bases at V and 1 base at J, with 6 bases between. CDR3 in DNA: TGTGCCAGCAGTTTTGACAGGAACACTGAAGCTTTCTTT. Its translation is CASSFDRNTEAFF.

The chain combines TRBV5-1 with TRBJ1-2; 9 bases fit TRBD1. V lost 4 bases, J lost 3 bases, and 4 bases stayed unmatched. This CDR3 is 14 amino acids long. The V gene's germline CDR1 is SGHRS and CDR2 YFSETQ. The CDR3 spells CASSMGQGDYGYTF. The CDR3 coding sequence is TGCGCCAGCAGCATGGGACAGGGCGACTATGGCTACACCTTC.

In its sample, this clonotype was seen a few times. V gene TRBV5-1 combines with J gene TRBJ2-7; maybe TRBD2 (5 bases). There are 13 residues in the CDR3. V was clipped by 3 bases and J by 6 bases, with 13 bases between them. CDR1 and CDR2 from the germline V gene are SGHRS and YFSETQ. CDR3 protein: CASSSNTGSEQYV. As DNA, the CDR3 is TGCGCCAGCAGCTCGAATACGGGGAGCGAGCAGTACGTC.

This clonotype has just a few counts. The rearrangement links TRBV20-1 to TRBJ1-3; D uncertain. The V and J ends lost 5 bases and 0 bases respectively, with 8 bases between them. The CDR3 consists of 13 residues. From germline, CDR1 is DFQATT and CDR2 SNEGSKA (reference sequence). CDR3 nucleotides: TGCAGTGCTCGACTCATCTCTGGAAACACCATATATTTT. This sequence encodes CSARLISGNTIYF.

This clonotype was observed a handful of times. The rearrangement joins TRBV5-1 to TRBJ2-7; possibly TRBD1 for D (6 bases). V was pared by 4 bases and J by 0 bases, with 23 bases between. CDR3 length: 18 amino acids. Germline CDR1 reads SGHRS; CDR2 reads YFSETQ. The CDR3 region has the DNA TGCGCCAGCAGCGCCGGGACAAGAGGTGGGCCCAGCTCCTACGAGCAGTACGTC. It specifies CASSAGTRGGPSSYEQYV.

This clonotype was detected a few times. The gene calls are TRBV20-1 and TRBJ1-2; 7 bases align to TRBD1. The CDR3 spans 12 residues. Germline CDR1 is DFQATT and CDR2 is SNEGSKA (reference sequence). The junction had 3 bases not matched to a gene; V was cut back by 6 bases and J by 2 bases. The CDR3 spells CSAAGGNYGYTF. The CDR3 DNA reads TGCAGTGCGGCAGGGGGGAACTATGGCTACACCTTC.

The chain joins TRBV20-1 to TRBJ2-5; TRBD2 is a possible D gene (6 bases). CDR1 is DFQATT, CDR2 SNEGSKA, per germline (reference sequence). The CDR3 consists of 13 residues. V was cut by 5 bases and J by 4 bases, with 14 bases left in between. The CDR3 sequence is CSARDSLTETQYF. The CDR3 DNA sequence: TGCAGTGCTCGGGACTCCTTAACAGAGACCCAGTACTTC.

The CDR3 region has the DNA TGTGCCAGCAGCTTAGTCCAGCTCTTGACAGATACGCAGTATTTT. Its protein product is CASSLVQLLTDTQYF. The chain recombines TRBV7-9 with TRBJ2-3; D is uncertain. CDR1 SEHNR and CDR2 FQNEAQ come from the germline V gene (reference sequence). Deletions cut 1 base from V and 3 bases from J, with 11 bases between. CDR3 length: 15 amino acids.

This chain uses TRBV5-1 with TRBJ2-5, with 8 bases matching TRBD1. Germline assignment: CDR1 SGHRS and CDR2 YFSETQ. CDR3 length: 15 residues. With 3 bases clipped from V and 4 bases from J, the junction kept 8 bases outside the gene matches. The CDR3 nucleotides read TGCGCCAGCAGCTCCGGGACAGGCGGTGCAGAGACCCAGTACTTC. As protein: CASSSGTGGAETQYF.

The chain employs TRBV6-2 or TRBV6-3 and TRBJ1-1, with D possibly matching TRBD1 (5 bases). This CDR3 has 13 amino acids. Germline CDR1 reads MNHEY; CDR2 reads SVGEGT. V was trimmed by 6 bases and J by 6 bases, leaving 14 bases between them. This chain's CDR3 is CASRQGTGAEAFF. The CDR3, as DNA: TGTGCCAGCAGGCAAGGGACGGGGGCTGAAGCTTTCTTT.

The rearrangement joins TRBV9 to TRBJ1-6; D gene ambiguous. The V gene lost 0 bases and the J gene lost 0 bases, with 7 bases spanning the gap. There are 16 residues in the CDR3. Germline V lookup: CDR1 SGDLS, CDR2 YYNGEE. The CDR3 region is CASSVAPSSYNSPLHF. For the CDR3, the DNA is TGTGCCAGCAGCGTAGCCCCCAGCTCCTATAATTCACCCCTCCACTTT. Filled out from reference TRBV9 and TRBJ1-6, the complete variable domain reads DSGVTQTPKHLITATGQRVTLRCSPRSGDLSVYWYQQSLDQGLQFLIQYYNGEERAKGNILERFSAQQFPDLHSELNLSSLELGDSALYFCASSVAPSSYNSPLHFGNGTRLTVT.

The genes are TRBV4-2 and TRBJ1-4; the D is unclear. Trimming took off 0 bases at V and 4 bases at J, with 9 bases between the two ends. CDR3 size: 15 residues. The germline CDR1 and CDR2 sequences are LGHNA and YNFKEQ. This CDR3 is CASSQDPKGNEKLFF. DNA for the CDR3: TGTGCCAGCAGCCAAGACCCGAAGGGTAATGAAAAACTGTTTTTT.

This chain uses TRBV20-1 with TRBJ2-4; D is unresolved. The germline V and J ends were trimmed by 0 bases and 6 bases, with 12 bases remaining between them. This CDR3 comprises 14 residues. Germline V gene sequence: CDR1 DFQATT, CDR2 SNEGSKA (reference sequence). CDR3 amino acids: CSARDVDRPNIQYF. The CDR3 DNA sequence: TGCAGTGCTAGAGATGTGGACCGACCAAACATTCAGTACTTC.

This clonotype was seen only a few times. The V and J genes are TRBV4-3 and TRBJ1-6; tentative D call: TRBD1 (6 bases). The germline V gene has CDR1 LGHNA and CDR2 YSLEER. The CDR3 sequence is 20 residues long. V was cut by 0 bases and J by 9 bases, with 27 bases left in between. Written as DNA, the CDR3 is TGCGCCAGCAGCCAAGATAGGGGAATGGTCTGGGGGCAAAAAGGTTCACCCCTCCACTTT. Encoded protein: CASSQDRGMVWGQKGSPLHF.

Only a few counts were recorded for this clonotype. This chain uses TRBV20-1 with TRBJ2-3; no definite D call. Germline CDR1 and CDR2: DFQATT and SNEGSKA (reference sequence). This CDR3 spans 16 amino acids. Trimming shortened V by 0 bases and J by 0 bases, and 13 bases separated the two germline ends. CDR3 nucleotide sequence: TGCAGTGCTAGAGAGGGGTCAACATTTAGCACAGATACGCAGTATTTT. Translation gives CSAREGSTFSTDTQYF.

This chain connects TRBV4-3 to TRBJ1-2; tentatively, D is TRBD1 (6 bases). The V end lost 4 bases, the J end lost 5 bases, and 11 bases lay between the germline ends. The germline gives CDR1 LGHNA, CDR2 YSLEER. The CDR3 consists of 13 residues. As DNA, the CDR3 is TGCGCCAGCAGCCGGGACGGACAGTATGGCTACACCTTC. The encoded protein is CASSRDGQYGYTF.

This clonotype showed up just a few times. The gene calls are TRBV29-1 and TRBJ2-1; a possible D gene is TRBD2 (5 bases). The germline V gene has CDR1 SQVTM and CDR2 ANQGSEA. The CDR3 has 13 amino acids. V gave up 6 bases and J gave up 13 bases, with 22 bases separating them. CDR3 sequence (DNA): TGCAGCGTAGAAAAACCCCAAATCGGGAAACAGTTCTTC. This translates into CSVEKPQIGKQFF.

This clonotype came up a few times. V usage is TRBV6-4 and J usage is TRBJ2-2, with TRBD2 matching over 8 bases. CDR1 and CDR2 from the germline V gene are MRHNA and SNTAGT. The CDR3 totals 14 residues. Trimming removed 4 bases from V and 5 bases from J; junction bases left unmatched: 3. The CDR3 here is CASSAAGGTGELFF. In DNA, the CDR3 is TGTGCCAGCAGTGCCGCGGGAGGAACCGGGGAGCTGTTTTTT.

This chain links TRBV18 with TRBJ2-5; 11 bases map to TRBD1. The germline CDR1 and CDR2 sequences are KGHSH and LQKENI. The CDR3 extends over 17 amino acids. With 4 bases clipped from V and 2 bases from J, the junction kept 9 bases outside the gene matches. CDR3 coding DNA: TGTGCCAGCTCACTCCGGACAGGGGGCGTTCAGCAAGAGACCCAGTACTTC. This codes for CASSLRTGGVQQETQYF.

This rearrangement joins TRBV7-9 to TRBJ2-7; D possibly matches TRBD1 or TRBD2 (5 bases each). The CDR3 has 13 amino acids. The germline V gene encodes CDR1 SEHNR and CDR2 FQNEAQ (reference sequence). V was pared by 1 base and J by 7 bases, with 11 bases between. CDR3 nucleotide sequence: TGTGCCAGCAGCTTAGGGGACCGCTTAGAGCAGTACGTC. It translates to CASSLGDRLEQYV.

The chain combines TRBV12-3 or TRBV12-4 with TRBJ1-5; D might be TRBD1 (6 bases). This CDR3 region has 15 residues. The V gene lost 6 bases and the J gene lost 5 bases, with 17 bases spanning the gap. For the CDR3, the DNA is TGTGCCAGCAGCGGGCCGGGGGGCGGATATCAGCCCCAGCATTTT. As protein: CASSGPGGGYQPQHF.

CDR3 sequence (DNA): TGTGCCAGTAGCGGGACAGGGGGCGATTGGCCCTATAATTCACCCCTCCACTTT. Amino acids: CASSGTGGDWPYNSPLHF. This chain joins TRBV19 and TRBJ1-6, with 12 bases fitting TRBD1. The CDR3 runs 18 residues. Trimming cost V 6 bases and J 2 bases; bases outside gene matches: 8. CDR1 and CDR2 from the germline V gene are LNHDA and SQIVND (reference sequence). Variable domain in full (rest from reference TRBV19 and TRBJ1-6): DGGITQSPKYLFRKEGQNVTLSCEQNLNHDAMYWYRQDPGQGLRLIYYSQIVNDFQKGDIAEGYSVSREKKESFPLTVTSAQKNPTAFYLCASSGTGGDWPYNSPLHFGNGTRLTVT.

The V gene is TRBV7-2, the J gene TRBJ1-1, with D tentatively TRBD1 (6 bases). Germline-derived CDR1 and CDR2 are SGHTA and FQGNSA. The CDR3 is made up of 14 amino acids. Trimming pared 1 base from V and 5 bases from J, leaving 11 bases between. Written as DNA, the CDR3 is TGTGCCAGCAGCTTAGTCTCACAGGGAACTGAAGCTTTCTTT. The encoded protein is CASSLVSQGTEAFF.

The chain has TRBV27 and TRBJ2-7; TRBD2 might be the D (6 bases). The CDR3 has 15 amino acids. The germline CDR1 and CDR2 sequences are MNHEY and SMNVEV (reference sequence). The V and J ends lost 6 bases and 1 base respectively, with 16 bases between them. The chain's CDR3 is CASRSITGSSYEQYV. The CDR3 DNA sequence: TGTGCCAGCAGAAGCATAACCGGGAGTTCCTACGAGCAGTACGTC.